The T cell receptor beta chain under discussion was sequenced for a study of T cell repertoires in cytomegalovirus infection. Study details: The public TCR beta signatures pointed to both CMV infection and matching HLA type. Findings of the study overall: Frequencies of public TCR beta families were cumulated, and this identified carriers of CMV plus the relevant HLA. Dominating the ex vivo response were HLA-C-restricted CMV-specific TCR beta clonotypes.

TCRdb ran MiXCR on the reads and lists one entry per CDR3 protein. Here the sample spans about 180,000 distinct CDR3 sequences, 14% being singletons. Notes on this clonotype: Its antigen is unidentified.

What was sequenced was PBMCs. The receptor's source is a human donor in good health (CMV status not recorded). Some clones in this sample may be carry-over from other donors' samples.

CDR3 protein: CASRVQGPNTEAFF. The CDR3 nucleotides are TGCGCCAGCAGGGTCCAGGGCCCGAACACTGAAGCTTTCTTT. The chain is built from TRBV5-1 and TRBJ1-1; possible D gene TRBD1, 5 bases. V lost 5 bases and J 1 base, leaving 12 bases between the germline ends. CDR3 length: 14 residues. Germline assignment: CDR1 SGHRS and CDR2 YFSETQ.